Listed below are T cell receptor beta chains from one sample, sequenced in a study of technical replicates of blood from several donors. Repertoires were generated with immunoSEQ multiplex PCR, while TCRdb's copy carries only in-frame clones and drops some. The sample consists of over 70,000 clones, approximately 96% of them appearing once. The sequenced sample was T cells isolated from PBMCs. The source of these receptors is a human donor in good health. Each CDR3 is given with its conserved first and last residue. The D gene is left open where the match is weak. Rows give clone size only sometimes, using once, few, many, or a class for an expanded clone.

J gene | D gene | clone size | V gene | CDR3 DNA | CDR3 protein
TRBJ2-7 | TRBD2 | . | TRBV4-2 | TGTGCCAGCAGTCGGGCCAGCGGGAGCGTCAGCGACGAGCAGTACTTC | CASSRASGSVSDEQYF
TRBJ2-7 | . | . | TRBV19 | TGTGCCAGTAGTAATGGGGGCGCGGGTTTAGTCTACGAGCAGTACTTC | CASSNGGAGLVYEQYF
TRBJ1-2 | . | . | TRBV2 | TGTGCCAGCAGTGACGAGGTTGGCTACACCTTC | CASSDEVGYTF
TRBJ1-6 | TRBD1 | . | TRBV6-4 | TGTGCCAGCAGGGGGACAGGCCTTAAGAATTCACCCCTCCACTTT | CASRGTGLKNSPLHF
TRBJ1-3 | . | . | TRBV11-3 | TGTGCCAGCAGCTCGTATGACACCCAAGGAGGAAACACCATATATTTT | CASSSYDTQGGNTIYF
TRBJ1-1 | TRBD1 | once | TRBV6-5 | TGTGCCAGCAGGACCGGGACAGGGAACACTGAAGCTTTCTTT | CASRTGTGNTEAFF
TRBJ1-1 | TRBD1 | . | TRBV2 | TGTGCCAGCAGTGAATATAGGACAGGATTGAACACTGAAGCTTTCTTT | CASSEYRTGLNTEAFF
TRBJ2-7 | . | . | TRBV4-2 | TGTGCCAGCAGCCGAAACAGGGAAGTCAGCAACGAGCAGTACTTC | CASSRNREVSNEQYF
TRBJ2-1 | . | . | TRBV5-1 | TGCGCCAGCAGCTTGAATTTGTGGGGGGCCTACAATGAGCAGTTCTTC | CASSLNLWGAYNEQFF
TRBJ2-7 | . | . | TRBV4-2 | TGTGCCAGCAGCCAAGAAAACTTATACTACGAGCAGTACTTC | CASSQENLYYEQYF
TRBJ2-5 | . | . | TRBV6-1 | TGTGCCAGCAGTGATGGGCCCGGAGAGACCCAGTACTTC | CASSDGPGETQYF
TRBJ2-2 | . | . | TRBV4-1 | TGCGCCAGCAGCCAAGATGTCCTCCAGGGGCCCACCGGGGAGCTGTTTTTT | CASSQDVLQGPTGELFF
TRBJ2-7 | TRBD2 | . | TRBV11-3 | TGTGCCAGCAGCTTAGGTCCGTCGACTAGCGGGATATACTACGAGCAGTACTTC | CASSLGPSTSGIYYEQYF
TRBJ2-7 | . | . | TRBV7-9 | TGTGCCAGCAGCTTGTTAATAACTAGCAGCTCCTACGAGCAGTACTTC | CASSLLITSSSYEQYF
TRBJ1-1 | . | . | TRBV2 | TGTGCCAGCACCAGATGGAACACTGAAGCTTTCTTT | CASTRWNTEAFF
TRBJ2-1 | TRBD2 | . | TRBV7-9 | TGTGCCAGCAGGGGGCTAGCGGGGCCCTTGGGGCAGTTCTTC | CASRGLAGPLGQFF
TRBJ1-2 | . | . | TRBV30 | TGTGCCTGGAGTGTTGGCAGTCTCTATGGCTACACCTTC | CAWSVGSLYGYTF
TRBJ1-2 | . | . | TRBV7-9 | TGTGCCAGCAGCTTCACGGTGGAGTATGGCTACACCTTC | CASSFTVEYGYTF
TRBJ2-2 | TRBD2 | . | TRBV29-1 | TGCAGCGTCGGGACTAGCTTTGGCGCCGGGGAGCTGTTTTTT | CSVGTSFGAGELFF
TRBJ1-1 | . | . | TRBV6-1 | TGTGCCAGCAGTGAAAACTCTGTGGTCACTGAAGCTTTCTTT | CASSENSVVTEAFF
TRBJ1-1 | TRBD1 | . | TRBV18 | TGTGCCAGCTCACACGGGACAGGGGAAGCTTTCTTT | CASSHGTGEAFF
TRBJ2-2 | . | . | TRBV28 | TGTGCCAGCCTAAGGCGGGCCGGGGAGCTGTTTTTT | CASLRRAGELFF
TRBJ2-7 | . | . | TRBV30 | TGTGCCTGGAGTTCACACAGGGTCTCCTACGAGCAGTACTTC | CAWSSHRVSYEQYF
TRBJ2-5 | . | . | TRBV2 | TGTGCCAGCAGTGACCATGAGCAAGAGACCCAGTACTTC | CASSDHEQETQYF
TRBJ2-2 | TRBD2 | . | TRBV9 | TGTGCCAGCAGCGCAGCGGGGACCGGGGAGCTGTTTTTT | CASSAAGTGELFF
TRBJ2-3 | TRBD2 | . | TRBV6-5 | TGTGCCAGCAGCAGCGGGGGAGACGATACGCAGTATTTT | CASSSGGDDTQYF
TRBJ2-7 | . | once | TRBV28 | TGTGCCAGCAGCCCCAATTCCTACGAGCAGTACTTC | CASSPNSYEQYF
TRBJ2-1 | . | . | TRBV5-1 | TGCGCCAGCAGCCCTCCAGGGCTACGCAATGAGCAGTTCTTC | CASSPPGLRNEQFF
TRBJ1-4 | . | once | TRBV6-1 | TGTGCCAGCAGTGAATCCCTCGGGGGGCCTAATGAAAAACTGTTTTTT | CASSESLGGPNEKLFF
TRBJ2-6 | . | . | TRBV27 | TGTGCCAGCAGTATACAGGGCGTCGCTGGGGCCAACGTCCTGACTTTC | CASSIQGVAGANVLTF
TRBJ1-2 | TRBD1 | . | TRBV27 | TGTGCCAGCAGTACCAGGGGGGAAGCGAACTATGGCTACACCTTC | CASSTRGEANYGYTF
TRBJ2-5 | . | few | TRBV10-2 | TGCGCCAGCAGTGGTGAGGAGGGAGGGGGGCTCGTAGAGACCCAGTACTTC | CASSGEEGGGLVETQYF
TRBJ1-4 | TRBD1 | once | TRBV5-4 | TGTGCCAGCAGCCAGGGGACAGGAAATGAAAAACTGTTTTTT | CASSQGTGNEKLFF
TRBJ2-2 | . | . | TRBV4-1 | TGCGCCAGCAGAGGGGGCGGGGAGCTGTTTTTT | CASRGGGELFF
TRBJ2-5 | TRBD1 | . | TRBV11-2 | TGTGCCAGCAGCTTGTTGTTTGCAGACAGGGGGCCGGGAGAGACCCAGTACTTC | CASSLLFADRGPGETQYF
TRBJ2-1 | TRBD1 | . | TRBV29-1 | TGCAGCGTTGAAAAAGGGACAGGGCGGGATGAGCAGTTCTTC | CSVEKGTGRDEQFF
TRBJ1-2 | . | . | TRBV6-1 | TGTGCCAGCAGTGAAGGATTCCGTACAGATCACTATGGCTACACCTTC | CASSEGFRTDHYGYTF
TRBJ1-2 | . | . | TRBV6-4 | TGTGCCAGCAGTGACGGCCAGGGTGCGGTCTATGGCTACACCTTC | CASSDGQGAVYGYTF
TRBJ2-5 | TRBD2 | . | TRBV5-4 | TGTGCCAGCAGCGGGCCTGGGACTAGCCCCTTAATAAAAGAGACCCAGTACTTC | CASSGPGTSPLIKETQYF
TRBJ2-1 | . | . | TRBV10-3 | TGTGCCATCAGTGTCAGCGGAACGAGGAATGAGCAGTTCTTC | CAISVSGTRNEQFF
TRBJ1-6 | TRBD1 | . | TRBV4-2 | TGTGCCAGCAGCCAAGATCAGCCGACAGGGGCCCACTCCTATAATTCACCCCTCCACTTT | CASSQDQPTGAHSYNSPLHF
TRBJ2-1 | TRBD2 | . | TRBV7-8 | TGTGCCAGCAGCTTAGGCCAGCGGGGGCGCAATGAGCAGTTCTTC | CASSLGQRGRNEQFF
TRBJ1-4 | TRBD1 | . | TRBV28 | TGTGCCAGCAGTTTACCAGGGGGTTCAAGTGAAAAACTGTTTTTT | CASSLPGGSSEKLFF
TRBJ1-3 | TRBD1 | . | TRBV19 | TGTGCCAGTGCTGGGGACAGCTCTGGAAACACCATATATTTT | CASAGDSSGNTIYF
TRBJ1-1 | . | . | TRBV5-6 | TGTGCCAGCAGCATCAGAACTGAAGCTTTCTTT | CASSIRTEAFF
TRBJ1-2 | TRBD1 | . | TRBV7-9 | TGTGCCAGCAGCCCGAAAGGGACAGGGGGGTACGGCTACACCTTC | CASSPKGTGGYGYTF
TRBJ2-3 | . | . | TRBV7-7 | TGTGCTAGCAGCCGCGGCCCTAGCACAGATACGCAGTATTTT | CASSRGPSTDTQYF
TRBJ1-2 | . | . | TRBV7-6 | TGTGCCAGCAGCTTAGCAGGGGGCTATGGCTACACCTTC | CASSLAGGYGYTF
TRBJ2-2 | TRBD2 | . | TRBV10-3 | TGTGCCATCAGTGAGTCGATCGGGGGGGACACCGGGGAGCTGTTTTTT | CAISESIGGDTGELFF
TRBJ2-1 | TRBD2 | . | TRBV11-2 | TGTGCCAGCAGCTTAGTAATTTCGACTAGCGGGGGGTCCTACAATGAGCAGTTCTTC | CASSLVISTSGGSYNEQFF
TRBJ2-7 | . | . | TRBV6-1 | TGTGCCAGCAGGACAGACACCTACGAGCAGTACTTC | CASRTDTYEQYF
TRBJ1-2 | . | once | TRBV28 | TGTGCCAGCAGTTTGGCCGCTGCAGGGTCCACCCTTGGCTACACCTTC | CASSLAAAGSTLGYTF
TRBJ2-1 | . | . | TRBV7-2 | TGTGCCAGCAGCTTGGTGAGCTTCTACAATGAGCAGTTCTTC | CASSLVSFYNEQFF